The T cell receptor beta chain described here comes from a study of identical twins. This CDR3 spans 19 amino acids. Germline trimming cut 10 bases from V and 7 bases from J; bases unmatched to any gene: 27. This clonotype was detected many times. Via MiXCR, TCRdb re-called the 5' RACE reads, giving one row per CDR3 protein. The table has under 350,000 distinct CDR3 sequences, more than 8% seen once. A further study also used this sample, focusing on yellow fever vaccine responses in identical twins.

This TCR derives from a woman between 18 and 29 years old in good health. The specimen was CD8+ T cells sorted from blood. The chain has TRBV12-3 or TRBV12-4 and TRBJ2-1; 8 bases agree with TRBD2. CDR3 region: CATASAIGRGGPGRNEQFF. CDR3 sequence (DNA): TGTGCCACCGCAAGCGCAATAGGCCGGGGGGGGCCCGGGAGGAATGAGCAGTTCTTC.